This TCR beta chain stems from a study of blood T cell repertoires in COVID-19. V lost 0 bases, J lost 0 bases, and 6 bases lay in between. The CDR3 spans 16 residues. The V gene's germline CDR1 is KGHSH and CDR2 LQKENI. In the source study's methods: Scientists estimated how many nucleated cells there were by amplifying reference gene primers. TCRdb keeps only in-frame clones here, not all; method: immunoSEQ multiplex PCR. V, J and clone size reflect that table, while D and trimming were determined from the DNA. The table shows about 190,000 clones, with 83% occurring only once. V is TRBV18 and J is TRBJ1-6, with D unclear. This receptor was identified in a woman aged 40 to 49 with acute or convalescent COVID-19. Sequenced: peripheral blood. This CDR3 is CASSPPGSSYNSPLHF. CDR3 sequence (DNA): TGTGCCAGCTCACCACCGGGGAGCTCCTATAATTCACCCCTCCACTTT. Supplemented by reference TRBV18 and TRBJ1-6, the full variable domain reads NAGVMQNPRHLVRRRGQEARLRCSPMKGHSHVYWYRQLPEEGLKFMVYLQKENIIDESGMPKERFSAEFPKEGPSILRIQQVVRGDSAAYFCASSPPGSSYNSPLHFGNGTRLTVT.